The 11 T cell receptor beta chains below come from one sample, sequenced in a study of cytomegalovirus exposure and HLA in healthy donors. Amplification used 60 Vbeta primers and 13 Jbeta primers. Data came from immunoSEQ multiplex PCR; TCRdb stores just in-frame clones and leaves some out. The table lists roughly 140,000 clones, nearly 80% of them singletons. Specimen: PBMCs. These receptors were collected from a male donor in good health and CMV-seronegative.

The chain links TRBV13 to TRBJ2-2; perhaps TRBD2 as D (7 bases). This CDR3 has 16 amino acids. CDR1 is PRHDT and CDR2 is FYEKMQ in the germline V gene (reference sequence). Trimming took off 6 bases at V and 1 base at J, with 15 bases between the two ends. The CDR3 coding sequence is TGTGCCAGCAGAGAGTGGGGGGGGCAGAACACCGGGGAGCTGTTTTTT. This gives the protein CASREWGGQNTGELFF. The variable domain in full, with the rest retrieved from reference TRBV13 and TRBJ2-2, is AAGVIQSPRHLIKEKRETATLKCYPIPRHDTVYWYQQGPGQDPQFLISFYEKMQSDKGSIPDRFSAQQFSDYHSELNMSSLELGDSALYFCASREWGGQNTGELFFGEGSRLTVL.

The genes are TRBV20-1 and TRBJ1-1, with D hard to call. V was clipped by 1 base and J by 7 bases, with 4 bases between them. CDR1 DFQATT and CDR2 SNEGSKA come from the germline V gene (reference sequence). This CDR3 contains 10 residues. CDR3 amino acids: CSARGNEAFF. The CDR3 nucleotides read TGCAGTGCTAGAGGTAATGAAGCTTTCTTT.

The V call is TRBV11-3, the J call TRBJ2-2; the D gene is possibly TRBD1 (6 bases). V was clipped by 8 bases and J by 6 bases, with 10 bases between them. Germline CDR1 is SGHNT and CDR2 is YENEEA. This CDR3 spans 12 amino acids. CDR3 bases: TGTGCCAGCCAGAACAGGGCCGGGGAGCTGTTTTTT. Amino acids: CASQNRAGELFF.

The rearrangement joins TRBV6-5 to TRBJ1-1; a weak D match, TRBD1 (5 bases). This CDR3 is 13 amino acids long. Deletions cut 6 bases from V and 6 bases from J, with 14 bases between. The germline CDR1 and CDR2 sequences are MNHEY and SVGAGI. In DNA form, the CDR3 reads TGTGCCAGCAGGAAGCAGGGAGGCCCTGAAGCTTTCTTT. The encoded protein is CASRKQGGPEAFF.

The chain links TRBV5-4 to TRBJ2-3; perhaps TRBD1 as D (5 bases). CDR1 is SGHNT and CDR2 is YYREEE in the germline V gene (reference sequence). V was pared by 2 bases and J by 4 bases, with 8 bases between. The CDR3 has 13 residues. The CDR3 loop reads CASSLKGADTQYF. CDR3 sequence (DNA): TGTGCCAGCAGCTTAAAAGGGGCAGATACGCAGTATTTT.

This clone has just a few counts. The V and J genes are TRBV6-5 and TRBJ2-2; no reliable D call. Germline V gives CDR1 MNHEY, CDR2 SVGAGI. Trimming took 2 bases from V and 7 from J, leaving 11 bases between them. This CDR3 is built from 14 residues. The CDR3 coding sequence is TGTGCCAGCAGTTACCTTCGGCGAGGCGGGGAGCTGTTTTTT. This encodes CASSYLRRGGELFF.

The CDR3 reads CASSPAQGAGGYTF. The CDR3, as DNA: TGTGCCAGCAGCCCAGCACAGGGGGCAGGGGGCTACACCTTC. The V gene is TRBV7-2, the J gene TRBJ1-2; 9 bases match TRBD1. Trimming took 5 bases from V and 8 from J; bases not matched to a gene: 9. The germline V gene encodes CDR1 SGHTA and CDR2 FQGNSA. The CDR3 contains 14 residues.

The V gene is TRBV19, the J gene TRBJ1-2, with D hard to call. V lost 0 bases and J 0 bases, leaving 8 bases between the germline ends. CDR3 length equals 15 residues. Germline-derived CDR1 and CDR2 are LNHDA and SQIVND (reference sequence). CDR3 DNA sequence: TGTGCCAGTAGTATAGAGCCAGGATCTAACTATGGCTACACCTTC. This codes for CASSIEPGSNYGYTF. Supplemented by reference TRBV19 and TRBJ1-2, the full variable domain reads DGGITQSPKYLFRKEGQNVTLSCEQNLNHDAMYWYRQDPGQGLRLIYYSQIVNDFQKGDIAEGYSVSREKKESFPLTVTSAQKNPTAFYLCASSIEPGSNYGYTFGSGTRLTVV.

The chain is built from TRBV4-3 and TRBJ2-1; perhaps TRBD2 as D (5 bases). The CDR3 spans 13 residues. The V end lost 1 base, the J end lost 8 bases, and 9 bases lay between the germline ends. The V gene's germline CDR1 is LGHNA and CDR2 YSLEER. CDR3 residues: CASSQAPGYEQFF. CDR3 bases: TGCGCCAGCAGCCAAGCTCCGGGGTATGAGCAGTTCTTC.

The chain combines TRBV9 with TRBJ1-2; D unclear. The germline V gene has CDR1 SGDLS and CDR2 YYNGEE. The CDR3 length is 14 residues. V was clipped by 2 bases and J by 4 bases, with 12 bases between them. The CDR3 sequence: CASSVAGEGYGYTF. DNA of the CDR3: TGTGCCAGCAGCGTGGCCGGGGAGGGCTATGGCTACACCTTC.

CDR3 in amino acids: CASQGLAGDEQFF. The CDR3 nucleotides are TGTGCCAGCCAGGGACTAGCGGGGGATGAGCAGTTCTTC. The V and J genes are TRBV6-5 and TRBJ2-1, with 14 positions matching TRBD2. The CDR3 runs to 13 residues. CDR1 and CDR2 (germline): MNHEY, SVGAGI. After removal of 8 bases from V and 8 bases from J, the junction contained 2 bases not matched to a gene.